This TCR beta chain stems from a study of response to subunit inactivated influenza vaccine (dated by TCRdb to the late 2010s). About the study as a whole: Deep quantitative profiling of the T cell receptor repertoire was used in the study to follow responses to a trivalent subunit inactivated influenza vaccine.

The germline ends are 12 bases apart after V is trimmed by 6 bases and J by 6 bases. Including the terminal cysteine and phenylalanine, the CDR3 comprises 11 residues. The entry retains the CDR3 DNA only, 33 bases that are in frame from base 1. The germline V gene sets CDR1 to SQVTM and CDR2 to ANQGSEA. What the research found in general, with its limitations: The authors proposed that each seasonal influenza vaccination may bring in only a limited number of new T cells.

The table lists this clonotype with a few counts. The clone's antigen remains unknown. No base-level quality is on record; no much larger clone is a single base apart. The library was obtained by RT-PCR. Sequencing took place on an Illumina HiSeq 2500. Using fastp at Q25 and MiXCR, TCRdb reprocessed the public reads and kept productive beta chains. A single entry per CDR3 protein holds the most common genes and DNA from its merged rows. Counted in this sample were about 780,000 distinct CDR3 sequences; approximately 17% of them appeared once. Of the sample, under 13% is held by the ten largest clones. The sequenced sample was PBMCs from blood, obtained 5 days after vaccination. This receptor chain uses TRBV29-1 and TRBJ2-7; the best D guess is TRBD2, with 6 bases matching. This TCR was recovered from a man between 45 and 60 years old who received an inactivated influenza vaccine. Donor details come from another sample of the same person, matched by shared clones. The CDR3: CSVLRRGEQYF. The sequenced DNA: TGCAGCGTCTTGAGGAGGGGCGAGCAGTACTTC.